The rows below give T cell receptor beta chains drawn from one sample of a study of beta chain features in type 1 diabetes. Data came from immunoSEQ multiplex PCR; TCRdb stores just in-frame clones and leaves some out. This table holds under 500,000 clones, 30% found once. Sequenced: naive CD4+ T cells from blood. These receptors came from a man in his late teens or twenties in good health. Each CDR3 is given without its conserved first and last residue.

J,V,CDR3
TRBJ2-5,TRBV2,ASSPTGVRETQY
TRBJ1-2,TRBV4-3,ASSQDRSNYGYT
TRBJ1-4,TRBV13,ASSFSQEKLF
TRBJ2-3,TRBV4-3,ASSLRGVYTADTQY
TRBJ2-7,TRBV28,ASSRTDRGYEQY
TRBJ2-7,TRBV7-9,ASSQTRGTHEQY
TRBJ2-1,TRBV4-1,ASSQPRGRNEQF
TRBJ2-1,TRBV28,ASSAVYSYNEQF
TRBJ2-1,TRBV9,ASSVYGGRAGMGSYNEQF
TRBJ2-1,TRBV5-4,ASAPTRQGYNEQF
TRBJ2-7,TRBV7-2,ASSLVGSSYEQY
TRBJ2-1,TRBV18,ASSPSRDDEQF
TRBJ1-2,TRBV6-5,ASSYSAGPQKGGYT
TRBJ2-1,TRBV7-2,ASSARQFYNEQF
TRBJ2-3,TRBV2,ASMEREATDTQY
TRBJ2-7,TRBV30,AWSVPRGREQY
TRBJ2-7,TRBV2,ASRWTGPSYEQY
TRBJ2-7,TRBV4-2,ASSQDPLSNEQY
TRBJ2-3,TRBV2,ASSRIRGQETDTQY
TRBJ2-7,TRBV4-1,ASSQGLPSYEQY
TRBJ2-3,TRBV4-2,ASSQRLAGDGGDTQY
TRBJ1-1,TRBV2,ASSERLFTEAF